A single sample is the source of the 26 T cell receptor beta chains below, sequenced in a study of shared clonotypes between healthy human individuals. Sequencing used immunoSEQ multiplex PCR; TCRdb keeps in-frame clones, though not all of them. The sample consists of around 1,000,000 clones, 70% to 80% of them appearing once. The sequenced material came from memory CD4+ T cells from PBMCs. Subset meaning: CD45RA-negative fraction. The receptors originated from a young man in good health. Some clones in this sample may be carry-over from other donors' samples.

The genes are TRBV2 and TRBJ1-1; 10 bases agree with TRBD1. Germline V gives CDR1 SNHLY, CDR2 FYNNEI. CDR3 length equals 14 residues. The junction had 8 bases not matched to a gene; V was cut back by 7 bases and J by 6 bases. The CDR3 bases are TGTGCCAGCAACAACGGACAGGGGGTCGCTGAAGCTTTCTTT. Translated, it gives CASNNGQGVAEAFF.

The chain carries TRBV18 and TRBJ2-3, with D possibly being TRBD2 (6 bases). CDR3 length equals 16 residues. Trimming left V 0 bases short and J 1 base short, with 11 bases between. Germline loops: CDR1 KGHSH, CDR2 LQKENI. Here the CDR3 reads CASSPPEGRGTDTQYF. CDR3 nucleotides: TGTGCCAGCTCACCACCGGAGGGCCGCGGCACAGATACGCAGTATTTT.

This clone occurred a few times. The chain is built from TRBV4-3 and TRBJ2-6; 13 positions match TRBD2. Per the germline V gene, CDR1 is LGHNA and CDR2 is YSLEER. J gave up 3 bases and V 2 bases, and 4 bases lay outside the gene matches. CDR3 length equals 18 residues. The CDR3 region has the DNA TGCGCCAGCAGCCAAAGGACTAGCGGGAGTGGTGGGGCCAACGTCCTGACTTTC. Translating it yields CASSQRTSGSGGANVLTF.

The rearrangement joins TRBV5-6 to TRBJ1-2, with 8 bases aligning to TRBD1. The V gene end was trimmed by 4 bases and the J gene end by 5 bases; junction bases not matched to a gene: 13. The CDR3 runs 16 residues. Germline CDR1 reads SGHDT; CDR2 reads YYEEEE. The CDR3 bases are TGTGCCAGCAGCACAGACATTGGACAGGGCGAATATGGCTACACCTTC. It translates to CASSTDIGQGEYGYTF.

This clone was seen once. The rearrangement links TRBV19 to TRBJ1-1, with D maybe TRBD1 (5 bases). The CDR3 length is 12 residues. Germline lookup yields CDR1 LNHDA and CDR2 SQIVND (reference sequence). The V and J ends lost 4 bases and 4 bases respectively, with 7 bases between them. The CDR3 DNA follows: TGTGCCAGTAGTACAGGGTTCACTGAAGCTTTCTTT. Translated, it gives CASSTGFTEAFF. Full variable domain (remainder filled in from reference TRBV19 and TRBJ1-1): DGGITQSPKYLFRKEGQNVTLSCEQNLNHDAMYWYRQDPGQGLRLIYYSQIVNDFQKGDIAEGYSVSREKKESFPLTVTSAQKNPTAFYLCASSTGFTEAFFGQGTRLTVV.

The CDR3 sequence: CASSTGRTDTQYF. The CDR3 coding sequence is TGTGCCAGCAGCACCGGACGGACAGATACGCAGTATTTT. The chain links TRBV11-3 to TRBJ2-3, with D uncertain. The ends were cut back, 5 bases at V and 3 bases at J, with 9 bases in the middle. Germline V gives CDR1 SGHNT, CDR2 YENEEA. The CDR3 is 13 amino acids.

The rearrangement joins TRBV28 to TRBJ2-3; D perhaps matches TRBD1 (6 bases). Per germline, CDR1 MDHEN and CDR2 SYDVKM. V lost 4 bases and J lost 5, with 13 bases in between. This CDR3 region has 14 residues. CDR3 bases: TGTGCCAGCAGTTCCCAGGGGAGAGGAGATACGCAGTATTTT. This sequence encodes CASSSQGRGDTQYF.

The chain couples TRBV6-1 to TRBJ1-2; D gene unclear. V lost 4 bases and J lost 4, with 19 bases in between. The germline gives CDR1 MNHNS, CDR2 SASEGT. The CDR3 consists of 16 residues. CDR3 region: CASSGLRYWISYGYTF. The CDR3 DNA reads TGTGCCAGCAGTGGACTTCGGTATTGGATTTCCTATGGCTACACCTTC.

This rearrangement joins TRBV5-6 to TRBJ2-2; TRBD2 matches at 11 bases. CDR3 length equals 15 residues. The V gene end was trimmed by 2 bases and the J gene end by 4 bases; junction bases not matched to a gene: 1. From germline, CDR1 is SGHDT and CDR2 YYEEEE. The CDR3: CASSFLAGGTGELFF. CDR3 DNA sequence: TGTGCCAGCAGCTTCCTAGCGGGAGGCACCGGGGAGCTGTTTTTT.

For this clone: A much larger clone differs by one base, so this may be a read error. Other nucleotide sequences from this sample produce the same CDR3. The rearrangement links TRBV27 to TRBJ1-1, with 7 bases identical to TRBD1. Germline CDR1 MNHEY, CDR2 SMNVEV (reference sequence). This CDR3 has 14 amino acids. V lost 6 bases and J lost 0; bases outside the gene matches: 4. CDR3 in amino acids: CASRSGQLNTEAFF. The CDR3 DNA is TGTGCCAGCAGGTCGGGACAGTTGAACACTGAAGCTTTCTTT.

This clone occurred a few times. The V and J genes are TRBV5-1 and TRBJ2-1, with D possibly matching TRBD2 (5 bases). This CDR3 comprises 15 residues. V lost 4 bases, J lost 4 bases, and 15 bases lay in between. Germline V gene data show CDR1 as SGHRS and CDR2 as YFSETQ. The CDR3 protein is CASSRRRGLYNEQFF. The CDR3 nucleotides read TGCGCCAGCAGCCGACGCCGTGGACTTTACAATGAGCAGTTCTTC.

This rearrangement joins TRBV10-1 to TRBJ2-7; 8 bases line up with TRBD1. Germline trimming cut 5 bases from V and 6 bases from J; bases unmatched to any gene: 6. Germline V gene sequence: CDR1 WNHNN, CDR2 SYGVQD (reference sequence). There are 13 residues in the CDR3. The CDR3 sequence is CASSTGGSSEQYF. DNA for the CDR3: TGCGCCAGCAGTACAGGGGGTTCGTCCGAGCAGTACTTC.

The V and J genes are TRBV27 and TRBJ1-5, with D tentatively TRBD1 (5 bases). Germline CDR1 reads MNHEY; CDR2 reads SMNVEV (reference sequence). The CDR3 totals 14 residues. Trimming removed 3 bases at V and 6 bases at J, with 12 bases between. The CDR3 DNA sequence: TGTGCCAGCAGTTTGAGGGGTAATAGTCAGCCCCAGCATTTT. It translates to CASSLRGNSQPQHF.

This clone came up once. V gene TRBV27 combines with J gene TRBJ2-3; perhaps TRBD1 as D (5 bases). The CDR3 runs 16 residues. Germline CDR1 and CDR2: MNHEY and SMNVEV (reference sequence). Deletions cut 6 bases from V and 3 bases from J, with 19 bases between. The CDR3 protein is CASSLGWGSGTDTQYF. The CDR3 DNA follows: TGTGCCAGCAGCCTGGGGTGGGGCAGTGGGACAGATACGCAGTATTTT.

V gene TRBV27 combines with J gene TRBJ2-3; the match to TRBD2 covers 10 bases. Germline CDR1 and CDR2: MNHEY and SMNVEV (reference sequence). The V and J ends lost 3 bases and 6 bases, in that order; junction bases with no gene match: 12. The CDR3 spans 17 residues. The CDR3 here is CASSFPASGSGADTQYF. As DNA, the CDR3 is TGTGCCAGCAGTTTCCCGGCTAGCGGGAGTGGGGCCGATACGCAGTATTTT.

V is TRBV30 and J is TRBJ1-6; D may be TRBD1 (6 bases). Germline loops: CDR1 GTSNPN, CDR2 SVGIG (reference sequence). Trimming cost V 5 bases and J 2 bases, with 10 bases left between them. The CDR3 length is 14 residues. Written as DNA, the CDR3 is TGTGCCTGGGGTAGGGGGACCTATAATTCACCCCTCCACTTT. The encoded protein is CAWGRGTYNSPLHF.

J is TRBJ2-3 and V is TRBV6-6; 7 positions agree with TRBD2. This CDR3 contains 14 residues. V was pared by 7 bases and J by 4 bases, with 8 bases of the junction left unmatched. Germline loops: CDR1 MNHNY, CDR2 SVGAGI (reference sequence). The CDR3 DNA reads TGTGCCAGCAATGGACTAGGTAGTGCAGATACGCAGTATTTT. Amino acid sequence: CASNGLGSADTQYF.

The chain is built from TRBV5-1 and TRBJ1-2, with 10 bases aligning to TRBD1. CDR1 is SGHRS, CDR2 YFSETQ, per germline. After removal of 5 bases from V and 3 bases from J, the junction contained 10 bases not matched to a gene. CDR3 size: 16 residues. The CDR3 loop is CASRPGTGELYYGYTF. DNA for the CDR3: TGCGCCAGCAGGCCCGGGACAGGGGAACTCTACTATGGCTACACCTTC.

V and J are TRBV15 and TRBJ2-3, with 15 bases identical to TRBD2. The CDR3 runs to 17 residues. The trim removed 6 bases at V and 7 bases at J, leaving 11 bases unmatched. Per germline, CDR1 LNHNV and CDR2 YYDKDF (reference sequence). CDR3 sequence reads: CATSPGTSGRKINTQYF. The CDR3 DNA reads TGTGCCACCAGTCCCGGGACTAGCGGGAGGAAGATAAATACGCAGTATTTT.

V and J are TRBV7-8 and TRBJ2-3; TRBD2 might be the D (5 bases). Germline CDR1 is SGHVS and CDR2 is FQNEAQ. The CDR3 length is 15 residues. Trimming cost V 1 base and J 1 base, with 9 bases left between them. CDR3 nucleotides: TGTGCCAGCAGCTTAGGGAGGTCGGGCACAGATACGCAGTATTTT. Its translation: CASSLGRSGTDTQYF.

The V and J genes are TRBV5-4 and TRBJ1-1, with D possibly matching TRBD1 (6 bases). Germline V gene sequence: CDR1 SGHNT, CDR2 YYREEE (reference sequence). This CDR3 comprises 16 residues. V was pared by 4 bases and J by 5 bases, with 21 bases between. This chain's CDR3 is CASSLLGGGVGTEAFF. As DNA, the CDR3 is TGTGCCAGCAGCCTCCTTGGGGGGGGCGTGGGGACTGAAGCTTTCTTT. Combining the CDR3 with reference TRBV5-4 and TRBJ1-1 gives the whole variable domain ETGVTQSPTHLIKTRGQQVTLRCSSQSGHNTVSWYQQALGQGPQFIFQYYREEENGRGNFPPRFSGLQFPNYSSELNVNALELDDSALYLCASSLLGGGVGTEAFFGQGTRLTVV.

The chain couples TRBV7-9 to TRBJ1-1; 7 bases are shared with TRBD1. V shed 4 bases, J shed 6 bases, and the junction held 5 bases outside the gene matches. CDR1 SEHNR and CDR2 FQNEAQ come from the germline V gene (reference sequence). This CDR3 has 13 residues. This CDR3 is CASSSTGSAEAFF. CDR3 DNA sequence: TGTGCCAGCAGCTCGACAGGGTCGGCTGAAGCTTTCTTT.

The J gene is TRBJ2-3, the V gene TRBV18; the D gene could be TRBD1 or TRBD2 (5 bases each). Looked up from germline, CDR1 is KGHSH and CDR2 is LQKENI. The length of the CDR3 is 16 residues. V gave up 1 base and J gave up 4 bases, with 15 bases separating them. The CDR3 coding sequence is TGTGCCAGCTCACCACAGAGGACACGGGGCGCAGATACGCAGTATTTT. Its translation is CASSPQRTRGADTQYF.

The chain combines TRBV5-1 with TRBJ1-2, with unresolved D. Germline V gives CDR1 SGHRS, CDR2 YFSETQ. V gave up 4 bases and J gave up 7 bases, with 14 bases separating them. The CDR3 consists of 13 residues. CDR3 loop: CASSPEGSGGYTF. The CDR3 nucleotides are TGCGCCAGCAGCCCGGAAGGATCGGGTGGCTACACCTTC.

The rearrangement uses TRBV2 and TRBJ2-5; 8 nucleotides match TRBD1. From germline, CDR1 is SNHLY and CDR2 FYNNEI. The CDR3 length is 15 residues. Losses at the gene ends were 7 bases for V and 4 bases for J; bases not matched to a gene: 11. CDR3 coding DNA: TGTGCCAGCAATGGCTTGGACAGGGCCCTAGAGACCCAGTACTTC. Protein: CASNGLDRALETQYF.

V is TRBV7-6 and J is TRBJ2-3; D remains ambiguous. Germline V CDR1 and CDR2: SGHVS, FNYEAQ. The CDR3 covers 15 residues. Trimming cost V 5 bases and J 0 bases, with 12 bases left between them. The CDR3 here is CASSLFYVSTDTQYF. For the CDR3, the DNA is TGTGCCAGCAGCCTTTTTTATGTGAGCACAGATACGCAGTATTTT.